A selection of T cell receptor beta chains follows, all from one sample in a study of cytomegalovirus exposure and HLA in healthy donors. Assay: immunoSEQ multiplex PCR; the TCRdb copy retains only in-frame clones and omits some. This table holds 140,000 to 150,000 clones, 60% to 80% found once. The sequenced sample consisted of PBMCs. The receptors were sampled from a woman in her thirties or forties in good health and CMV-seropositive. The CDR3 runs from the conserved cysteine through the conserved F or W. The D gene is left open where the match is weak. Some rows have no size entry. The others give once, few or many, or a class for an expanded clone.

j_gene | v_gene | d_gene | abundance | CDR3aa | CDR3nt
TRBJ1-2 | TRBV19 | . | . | CASSIISGVNYGYTF | TGTGCCAGTAGTATAATATCAGGGGTTAACTATGGCTACACCTTC
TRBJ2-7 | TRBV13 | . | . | CASSAASSYEQYF | TGTGCCAGCAGCGCGGCGAGCTCCTACGAGCAGTACTTC
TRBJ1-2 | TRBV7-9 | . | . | CASTHGGAAYGYTF | TGTGCCAGCACCCACGGTGGGGCGGCCTATGGCTACACCTTC
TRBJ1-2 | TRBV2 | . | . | CASSRTEGSGYTF | TGTGCCAGCAGTCGGACGGAGGGCTCTGGCTACACCTTC
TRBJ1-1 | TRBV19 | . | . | CASRSGVTEAFF | TGTGCCAGTAGGTCCGGGGTCACTGAAGCTTTCTTT
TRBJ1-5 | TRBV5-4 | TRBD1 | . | CASSSGGGDAPQHF | TGTGCCAGCAGCTCTGGAGGGGGCGATGCGCCCCAGCATTTT
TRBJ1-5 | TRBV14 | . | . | CASSQTGNYQPQHF | TGTGCCAGCAGCCAAACAGGGAACTATCAGCCCCAGCATTTT
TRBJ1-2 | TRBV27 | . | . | CASRGVDRANYGYTF | TGTGCCAGCAGAGGAGTAGACAGAGCTAACTATGGCTACACCTTC
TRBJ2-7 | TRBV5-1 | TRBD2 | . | CASSTSGGSYEQYF | TGCGCCAGCAGTACTAGCGGTGGATCCTACGAGCAGTACTTC
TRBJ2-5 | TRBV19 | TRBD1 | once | CASSDRDRGLRQETQYF | TGTGCCAGTAGTGATCGGGACAGGGGATTGCGGCAAGAGACCCAGTACTTC
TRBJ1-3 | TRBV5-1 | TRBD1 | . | CASSLGGTGVSGNTIYF | TGCGCCAGCAGCTTGGGCGGGACAGGGGTCTCTGGAAACACCATATATTTT
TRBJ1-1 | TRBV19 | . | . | CASSIRNTEAFF | TGTGCCAGTAGTATACGGAACACTGAAGCTTTCTTT
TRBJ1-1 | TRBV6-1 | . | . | CASTAGLNTEAFF | TGTGCCAGCACCGCGGGTCTGAACACTGAAGCTTTCTTT
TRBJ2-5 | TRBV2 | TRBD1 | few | CASSDLGQGARETQYF | TGTGCCAGCAGTGACCTCGGACAGGGGGCGCGAGAGACCCAGTACTTC
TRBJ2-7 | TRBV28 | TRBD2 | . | CASSPQRGGLEEQYF | TGTGCCAGCAGTCCTCAGCGGGGGGGCCTAGAGGAGCAGTACTTC
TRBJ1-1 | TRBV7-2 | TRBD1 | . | CASSPGGGRVGQAFF | TGTGCCAGCAGCCCAGGGGGCGGTCGGGTCGGTCAAGCTTTCTTT
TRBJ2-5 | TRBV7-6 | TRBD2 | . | CASSLAGGQETQYF | TGTGCCAGCAGCTTAGCGGGGGGGCAAGAGACCCAGTACTTC
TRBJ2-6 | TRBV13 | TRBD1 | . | CASSWTGGGRTGANVLTF | TGTGCCAGCAGCTGGACAGGGGGCGGTAGGACTGGGGCTAACGTCCTGACTTTC
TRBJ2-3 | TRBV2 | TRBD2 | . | CASSVGGGSTDTQYF | TGTGCCAGCAGTGTGGGGGGGGGTAGCACAGATACGCAGTATTTT
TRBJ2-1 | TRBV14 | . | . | CASSQDLRVNEQFF | TGTGCCAGCAGCCAAGATTTGCGGGTCAATGAGCAGTTCTTC
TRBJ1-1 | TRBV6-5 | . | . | CASSYSGGAGTEAFF | TGTGCCAGCAGTTACTCTGGGGGCGCCGGCACTGAAGCTTTCTTT
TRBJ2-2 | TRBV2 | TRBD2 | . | CASQTSGGATGELFF | TGTGCCAGCCAGACTAGCGGGGGGGCCACCGGGGAGCTGTTTTTT
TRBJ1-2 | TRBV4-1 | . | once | CASSQDARASGYTF | TGCGCCAGCAGCCAAGACGCCAGGGCCTCTGGCTACACCTTC
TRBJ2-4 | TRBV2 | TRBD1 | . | CASSETGGLNIQYF | TGTGCCAGCAGTGAGACAGGGGGCTTGAACATTCAGTACTTC
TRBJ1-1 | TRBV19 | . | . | CASSRQGSTEAFF | TGTGCCAGTAGTAGGCAGGGGAGCACTGAAGCTTTCTTT
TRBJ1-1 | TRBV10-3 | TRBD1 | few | CAISVQGAHEAFF | TGTGCCATCAGTGTCCAGGGGGCGCATGAAGCTTTCTTT
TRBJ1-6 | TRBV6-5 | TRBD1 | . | CASSRGTVYNSPLHF | TGTGCCAGCAGTCGAGGGACAGTCTATAATTCACCCCTCCACTTT
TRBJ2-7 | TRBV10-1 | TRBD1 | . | CASSGSGTGRYEQYF | TGCGCCAGCAGTGGATCCGGGACAGGGAGGTACGAGCAGTACTTC
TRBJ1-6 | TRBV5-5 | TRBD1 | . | CASSSLTGGSNSPLHF | TGTGCCAGCAGCTCCTTAACAGGGGGATCCAATTCACCCCTCCACTTT
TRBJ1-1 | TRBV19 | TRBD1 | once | CASTEQGGNTEAFF | TGTGCCAGTACCGAGCAGGGGGGCAACACTGAAGCTTTCTTT
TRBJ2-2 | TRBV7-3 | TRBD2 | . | CASSTGLVATGELFF | TGTGCCAGCAGCACGGGACTAGTTGCCACCGGGGAGCTGTTTTTT
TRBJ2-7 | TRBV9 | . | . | CASSGGPTYEQYF | TGTGCCAGCAGCGGGGGGCCAACCTACGAGCAGTACTTC
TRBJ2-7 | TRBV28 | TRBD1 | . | CASSFRDSEISEQYF | TGTGCCAGCAGTTTCCGGGACAGTGAGATCAGCGAGCAGTACTTC
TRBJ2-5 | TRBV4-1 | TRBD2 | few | CASSQTFLGGGPQETQYF | TGCGCCAGCAGCCAAACGTTCCTGGGGGGGGGACCCCAAGAGACCCAGTACTTC
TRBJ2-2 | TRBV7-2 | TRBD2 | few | CAGGRGGQSGELFF | TGTGCCGGGGGGCGGGGGGGGCAGTCCGGGGAGCTGTTTTTT
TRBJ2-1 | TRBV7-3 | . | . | CASSTGQSYNEQFF | TGTGCCAGCAGCACAGGACAGAGCTACAATGAGCAGTTCTTC
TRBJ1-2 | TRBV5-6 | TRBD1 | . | CASAARGHGYGYTF | TGTGCCAGCGCCGCAAGGGGGCATGGCTATGGCTACACCTTC
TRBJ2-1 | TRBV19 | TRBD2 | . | CASSIRGLDSNEQFF | TGTGCCAGTAGTATTAGGGGACTAGATAGTAATGAGCAGTTCTTC
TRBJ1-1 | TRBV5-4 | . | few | CASSLAPGVGNTEAFF | TGTGCCAGCAGCTTGGCCCCCGGGGTTGGGAACACTGAAGCTTTCTTT
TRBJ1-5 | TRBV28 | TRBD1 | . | CASSRGQSNQPQHF | TGTGCCAGCAGCCGGGGACAGTCTAATCAGCCCCAGCATTTT
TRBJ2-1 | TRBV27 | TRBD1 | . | CASSSRDRGTYNEQFF | TGTGCCAGCAGTTCCCGGGACAGGGGCACCTACAATGAGCAGTTCTTC
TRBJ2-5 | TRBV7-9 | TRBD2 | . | CSSSLGLAGQETQYF | TGTTCCAGCAGCTTAGGGTTAGCGGGTCAAGAGACCCAGTACTTC
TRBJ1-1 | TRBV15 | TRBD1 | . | CATSRDLRGQGQTEAFF | TGTGCCACCAGCAGAGATCTTAGAGGACAGGGTCAAACTGAAGCTTTCTTT
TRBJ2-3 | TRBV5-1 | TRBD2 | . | CASSQGRGVRSTDTQYF | TGCGCCAGCAGCCAAGGTCGGGGGGTGAGGAGCACAGATACGCAGTATTTT
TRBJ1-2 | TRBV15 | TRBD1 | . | CATSRVGTGSRGYTF | TGTGCCACCAGCAGAGTTGGGACAGGGTCACGCGGCTACACCTTC
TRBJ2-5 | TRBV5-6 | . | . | CASSSLWGDFDETQYF | TGTGCCAGCAGCAGCCTTTGGGGAGATTTTGACGAGACCCAGTACTTC
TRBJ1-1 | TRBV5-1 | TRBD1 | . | CASMGQGNTEAFF | TGCGCCAGTATGGGACAGGGGAACACTGAAGCTTTCTTT
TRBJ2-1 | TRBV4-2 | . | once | CASSQDGRGVYNEQFF | TGTGCCAGCAGCCAAGATGGGAGGGGGGTCTACAATGAGCAGTTCTTC
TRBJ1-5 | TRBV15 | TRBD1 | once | CATSRDFPDRNNQPQHF | TGTGCCACCAGCAGAGACTTCCCGGACAGGAACAATCAGCCCCAGCATTTT
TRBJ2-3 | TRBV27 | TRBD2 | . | CASSFDTSGLTTDTQYF | TGTGCCAGCAGTTTCGATACTAGCGGGCTAACCACAGATACGCAGTATTTT
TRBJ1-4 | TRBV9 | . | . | CASSSAGAPEKLFF | TGTGCCAGCAGCTCAGCAGGGGCGCCGGAAAAACTGTTTTTT
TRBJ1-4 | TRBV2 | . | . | CASMGSRGVEKLFF | TGTGCCAGCATGGGTTCAAGGGGTGTTGAAAAACTGTTTTTT
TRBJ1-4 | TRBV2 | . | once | CASSGQATNEKLFF | TGTGCCAGCAGTGGGCAGGCAACTAATGAAAAACTGTTTTTT
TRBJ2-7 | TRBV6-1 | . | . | CASSLSRGTTEQYF | TGTGCCAGCAGCTTGAGTCGGGGGACGACCGAGCAGTACTTC
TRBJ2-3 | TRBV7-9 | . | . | CASSPQGARTGTQYF | TGTGCCAGCAGTCCACAGGGAGCCCGCACAGGTACGCAGTATTTT
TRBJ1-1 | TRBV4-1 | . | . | CASSQDGTYTEAFF | TGCGCCAGCAGCCAAGACGGGACTTACACTGAAGCTTTCTTT
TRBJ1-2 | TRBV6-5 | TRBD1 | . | CASSYQGGFNYGYTF | TGTGCCAGCAGTTACCAGGGGGGTTTTAACTATGGCTACACCTTC
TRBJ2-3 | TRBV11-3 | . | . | CASSLDVGEPDTQYF | TGTGCCAGCAGCTTAGATGTTGGGGAGCCGGATACGCAGTATTTT
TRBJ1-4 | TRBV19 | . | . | CASSPDSPEKLFF | TGTGCCAGTAGTCCGGACAGTCCTGAAAAACTGTTTTTT
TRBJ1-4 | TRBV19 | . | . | CASSEQGNNEKLFF | TGTGCCAGTAGTGAACAGGGAAATAATGAAAAACTGTTTTTT